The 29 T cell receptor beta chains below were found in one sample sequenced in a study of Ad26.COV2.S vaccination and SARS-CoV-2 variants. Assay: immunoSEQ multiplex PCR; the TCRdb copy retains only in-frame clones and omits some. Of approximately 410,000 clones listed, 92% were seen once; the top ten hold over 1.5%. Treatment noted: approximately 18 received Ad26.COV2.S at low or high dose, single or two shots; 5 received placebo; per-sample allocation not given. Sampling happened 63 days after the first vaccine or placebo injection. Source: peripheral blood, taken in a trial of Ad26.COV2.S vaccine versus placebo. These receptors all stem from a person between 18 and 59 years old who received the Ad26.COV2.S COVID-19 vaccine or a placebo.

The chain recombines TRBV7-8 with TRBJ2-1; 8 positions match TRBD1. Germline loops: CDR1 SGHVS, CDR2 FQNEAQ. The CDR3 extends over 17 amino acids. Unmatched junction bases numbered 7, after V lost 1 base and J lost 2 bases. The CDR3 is CASSLGGGQGPYNEQFF. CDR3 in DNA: TGTGCCAGCAGCTTAGGAGGTGGACAGGGCCCCTACAATGAGCAGTTCTTC.

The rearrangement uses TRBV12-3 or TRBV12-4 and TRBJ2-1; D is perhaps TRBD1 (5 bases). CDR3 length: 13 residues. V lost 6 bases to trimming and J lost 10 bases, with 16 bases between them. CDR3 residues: CASRRTGEIEQFF. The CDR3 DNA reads TGTGCCAGCAGACGTACAGGAGAAATAGAGCAGTTCTTC.

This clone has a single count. The DNA for the CDR3 is TGTGCCAGCAGTGAAGCGACAGGGGGCCGACAGCCCCAGCATTTT. The encoded protein is CASSEATGGRQPQHF. The chain couples TRBV2 to TRBJ1-5, with 10 bases matching TRBD1. CDR1 and CDR2 (germline): SNHLY, FYNNEI. Trimming at V came to 0 bases and at J to 7 bases, leaving 3 bases not matched to a gene. The CDR3 extends over 15 amino acids.

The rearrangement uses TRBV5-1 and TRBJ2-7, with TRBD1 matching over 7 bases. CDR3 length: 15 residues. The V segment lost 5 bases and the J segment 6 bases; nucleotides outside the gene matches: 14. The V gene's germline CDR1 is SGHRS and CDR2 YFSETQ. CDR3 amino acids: CASSRKVTGYTEQYF. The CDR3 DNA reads TGCGCCAGCAGTCGGAAAGTGACAGGGTACACCGAGCAGTACTTC. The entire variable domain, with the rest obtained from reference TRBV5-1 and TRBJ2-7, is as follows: KAGVTQTPRYLIKTRGQQVTLSCSPISGHRSVSWYQQTPGQGLQFLFEYFSETQRNKGNFPGRFSGRQFSNSRSEMNVSTLELGDSALYLCASSRKVTGYTEQYFGPGTRLTVT.

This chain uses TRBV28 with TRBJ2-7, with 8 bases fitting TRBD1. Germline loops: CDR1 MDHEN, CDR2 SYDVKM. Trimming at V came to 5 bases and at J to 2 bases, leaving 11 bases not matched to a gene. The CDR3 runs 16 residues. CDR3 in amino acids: CASSPPPGTGTYEQYF. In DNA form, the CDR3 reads TGTGCCAGCAGTCCACCTCCCGGGACAGGCACCTACGAGCAGTACTTC.

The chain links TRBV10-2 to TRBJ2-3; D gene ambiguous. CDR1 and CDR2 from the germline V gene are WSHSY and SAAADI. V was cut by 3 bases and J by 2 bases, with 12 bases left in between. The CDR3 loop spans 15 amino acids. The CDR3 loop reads CASSDSARITDTQYF. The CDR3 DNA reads TGCGCCAGCAGTGACTCGGCCCGAATCACAGATACGCAGTATTTT.

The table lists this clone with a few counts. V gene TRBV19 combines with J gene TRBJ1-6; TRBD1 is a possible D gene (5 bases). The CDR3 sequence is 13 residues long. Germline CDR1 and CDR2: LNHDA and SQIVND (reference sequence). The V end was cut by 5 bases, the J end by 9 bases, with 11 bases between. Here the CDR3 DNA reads TGTGCCAGTAGTTCAGAGGGGATTTCACCCCTCCACTTT. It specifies CASSSEGISPLHF.

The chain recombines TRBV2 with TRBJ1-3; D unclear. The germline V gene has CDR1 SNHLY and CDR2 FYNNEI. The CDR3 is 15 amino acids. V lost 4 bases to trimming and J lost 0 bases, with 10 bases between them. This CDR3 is CASSAKKVSGNTIYF. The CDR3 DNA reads TGTGCCAGCAGTGCTAAGAAAGTCTCTGGAAACACCATATATTTT. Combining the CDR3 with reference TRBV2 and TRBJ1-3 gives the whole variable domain EPEVTQTPSHQVTQMGQEVILRCVPISNHLYFYWYRQILGQKVEFLVSFYNNEISEKSEIFDDQFSVERPDGSNFTLKIRSTKLEDSAMYFCASSAKKVSGNTIYFGEGSWLTVV.

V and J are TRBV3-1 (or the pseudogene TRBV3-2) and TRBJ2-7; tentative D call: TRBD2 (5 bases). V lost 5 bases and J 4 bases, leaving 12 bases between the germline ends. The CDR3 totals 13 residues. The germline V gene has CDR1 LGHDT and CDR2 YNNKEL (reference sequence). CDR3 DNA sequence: TGTGCCAGCAGCTCCGGACTTGGGTACGAGCAGTACTTC. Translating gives CASSSGLGYEQYF.

The CDR3 nucleotides read TGTGCCAGCAGCCCGAGACGGGCCAGGACAGCGAATGAAAAACTGTTTTTT. Protein product: CASSPRRARTANEKLFF. This chain joins TRBV7-2 and TRBJ1-4; D may be TRBD1 (6 bases). From germline, CDR1 is SGHTA and CDR2 FQGNSA. V was clipped by 5 bases and J by 5 bases, with 21 bases between them. The CDR3 has 17 amino acids. The full variable domain, rest sourced from reference TRBV7-2 and TRBJ1-4, is GAGVSQSPSNKVTEKGKDVELRCDPISGHTALYWYRQSLGQGLEFLIYFQGNSAPDKSGLPSDRFSAERTGGSVSTLTIQRTQQEDSAVYLCASSPRRARTANEKLFFGSGTQLSVL.

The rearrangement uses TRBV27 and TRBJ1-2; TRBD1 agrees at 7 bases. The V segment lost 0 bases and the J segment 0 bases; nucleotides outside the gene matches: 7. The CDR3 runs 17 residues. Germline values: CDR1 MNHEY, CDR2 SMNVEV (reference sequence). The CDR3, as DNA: TGTGCCAGCAGTTTATCGTTAGGACAGGCTGCTAACTATGGCTACACCTTC. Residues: CASSLSLGQAANYGYTF.

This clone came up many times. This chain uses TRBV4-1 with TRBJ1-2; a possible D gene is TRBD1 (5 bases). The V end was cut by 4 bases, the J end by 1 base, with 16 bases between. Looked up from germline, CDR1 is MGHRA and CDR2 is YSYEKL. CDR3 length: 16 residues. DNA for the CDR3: TGCGCCAGCAGCCGGGGAGGGGTTGCTGTTAACTATGGCTACACCTTC. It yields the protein CASSRGGVAVNYGYTF.

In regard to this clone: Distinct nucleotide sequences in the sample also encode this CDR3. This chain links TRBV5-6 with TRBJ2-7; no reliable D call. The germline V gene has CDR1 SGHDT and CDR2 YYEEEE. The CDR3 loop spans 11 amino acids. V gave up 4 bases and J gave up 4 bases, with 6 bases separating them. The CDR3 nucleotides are TGTGCCAGCAGCCTCCGGTACGAGCAGTACTTC. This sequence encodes CASSLRYEQYF.

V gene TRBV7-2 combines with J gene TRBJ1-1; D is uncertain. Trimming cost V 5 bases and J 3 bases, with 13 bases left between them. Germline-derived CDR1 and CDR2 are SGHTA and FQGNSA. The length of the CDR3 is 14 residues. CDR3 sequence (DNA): TGTGCCAGCAGCGTTCGAGGGATGTACACTGAAGCTTTCTTT. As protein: CASSVRGMYTEAFF.

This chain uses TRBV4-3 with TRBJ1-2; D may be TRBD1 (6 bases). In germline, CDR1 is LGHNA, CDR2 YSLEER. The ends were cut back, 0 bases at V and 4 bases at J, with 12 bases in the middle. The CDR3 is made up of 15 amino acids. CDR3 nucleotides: TGCGCCAGCAGCCAAGATATGACAGGTCCCTATGGCTACACCTTC. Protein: CASSQDMTGPYGYTF.

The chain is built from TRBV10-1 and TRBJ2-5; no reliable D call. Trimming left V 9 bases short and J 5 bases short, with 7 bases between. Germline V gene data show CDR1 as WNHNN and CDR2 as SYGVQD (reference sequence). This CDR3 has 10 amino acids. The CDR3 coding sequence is TGCGCCAGGACCGGGGAGACCCAGTACTTC. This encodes CARTGETQYF.

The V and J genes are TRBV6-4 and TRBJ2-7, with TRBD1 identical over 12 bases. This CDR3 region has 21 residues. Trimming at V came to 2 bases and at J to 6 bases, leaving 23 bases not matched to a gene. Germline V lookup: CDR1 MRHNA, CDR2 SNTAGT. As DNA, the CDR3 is TGTGCCAGCAGTGACCATCATTCACGGAGTGGTCGCGGGACAGGGGGCCCCGAGCAGTACTTC. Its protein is CASSDHHSRSGRGTGGPEQYF.

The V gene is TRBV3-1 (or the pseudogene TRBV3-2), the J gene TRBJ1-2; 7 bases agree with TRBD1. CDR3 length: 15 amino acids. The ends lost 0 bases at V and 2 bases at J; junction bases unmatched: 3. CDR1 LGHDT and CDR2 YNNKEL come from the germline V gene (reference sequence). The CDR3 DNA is TGTGCCAGCAGCCAAGAATCCAGGGGGAACTATGGCTACACCTTC. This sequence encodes CASSQESRGNYGYTF.

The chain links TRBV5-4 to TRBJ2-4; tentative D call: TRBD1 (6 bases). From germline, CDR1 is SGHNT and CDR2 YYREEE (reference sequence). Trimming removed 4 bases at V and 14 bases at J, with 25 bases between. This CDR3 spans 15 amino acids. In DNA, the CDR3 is TGTGCCAGCAGCCCCCCTGGGACATCTCAAGTGGTGGAGTACTTC. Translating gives CASSPPGTSQVVEYF.

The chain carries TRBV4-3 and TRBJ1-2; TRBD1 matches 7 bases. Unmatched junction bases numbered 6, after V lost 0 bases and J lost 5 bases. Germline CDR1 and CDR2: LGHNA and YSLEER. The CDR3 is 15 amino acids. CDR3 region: CASSQDTGAPYGYTF. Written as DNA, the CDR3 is TGCGCCAGCAGCCAAGATACAGGGGCACCGTATGGCTACACCTTC.

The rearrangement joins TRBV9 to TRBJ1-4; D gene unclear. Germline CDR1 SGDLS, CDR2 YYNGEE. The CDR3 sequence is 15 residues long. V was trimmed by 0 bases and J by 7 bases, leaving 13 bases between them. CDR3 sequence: CASSVVPGSTEKLFF. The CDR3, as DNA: TGTGCCAGCAGCGTAGTTCCCGGCAGTACTGAAAAACTGTTTTTT.

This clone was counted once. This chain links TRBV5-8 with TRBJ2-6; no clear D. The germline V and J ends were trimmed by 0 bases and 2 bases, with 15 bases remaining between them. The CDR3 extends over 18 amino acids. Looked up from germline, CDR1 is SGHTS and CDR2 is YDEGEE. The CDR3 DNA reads TGTGCCAGCAGCTTGGGGCAGCCCTTGGGGACTGGGGCCAACGTCCTGACTTTC. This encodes CASSLGQPLGTGANVLTF.

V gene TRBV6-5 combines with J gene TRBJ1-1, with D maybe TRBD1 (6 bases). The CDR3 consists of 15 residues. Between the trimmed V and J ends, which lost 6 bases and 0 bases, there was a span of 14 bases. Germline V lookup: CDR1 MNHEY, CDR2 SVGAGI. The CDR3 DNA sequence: TGTGCCAGCAGGTACGAGGACAGAATGAACACTGAAGCTTTCTTT. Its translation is CASRYEDRMNTEAFF.

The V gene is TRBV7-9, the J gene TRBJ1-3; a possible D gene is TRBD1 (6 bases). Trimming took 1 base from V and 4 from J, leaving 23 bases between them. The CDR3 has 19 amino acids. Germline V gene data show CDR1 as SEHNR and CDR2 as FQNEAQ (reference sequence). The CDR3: CASSLGFGGPLVMGNTIYF. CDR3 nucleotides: TGTGCCAGCAGCTTAGGGTTTGGGGGCCCGCTTGTTATGGGAAACACCATATATTTT.

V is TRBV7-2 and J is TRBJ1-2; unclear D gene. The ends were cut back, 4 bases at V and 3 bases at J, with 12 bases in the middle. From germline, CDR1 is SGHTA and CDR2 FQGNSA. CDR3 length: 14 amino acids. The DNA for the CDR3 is TGTGCCAGCAGCTCCGCGTGGAGTGACTATGGCTACACCTTC. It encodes CASSSAWSDYGYTF. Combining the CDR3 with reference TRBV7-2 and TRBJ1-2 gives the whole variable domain GAGVSQSPSNKVTEKGKDVELRCDPISGHTALYWYRQSLGQGLEFLIYFQGNSAPDKSGLPSDRFSAERTGGSVSTLTIQRTQQEDSAVYLCASSSAWSDYGYTFGSGTRLTVV.

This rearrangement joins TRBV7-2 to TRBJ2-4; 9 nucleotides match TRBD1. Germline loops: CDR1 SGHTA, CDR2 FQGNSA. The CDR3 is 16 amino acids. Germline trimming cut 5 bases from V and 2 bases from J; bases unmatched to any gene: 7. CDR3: CASSIRQGDTKNIQYF. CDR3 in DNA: TGTGCCAGCAGCATCCGACAGGGGGATACCAAAAACATTCAGTACTTC.

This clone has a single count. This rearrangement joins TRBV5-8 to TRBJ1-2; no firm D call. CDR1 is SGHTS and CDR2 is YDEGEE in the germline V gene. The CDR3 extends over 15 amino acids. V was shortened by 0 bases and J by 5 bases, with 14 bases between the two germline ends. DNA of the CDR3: TGTGCCAGCAGCTTGGCCGGTTCGCGAGTTTATGGCTACACCTTC. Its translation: CASSLAGSRVYGYTF. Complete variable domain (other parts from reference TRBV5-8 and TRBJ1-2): EAGVTQSPTHLIKTRGQQATLRCSPISGHTSVYWYQQALGLGLQFLLWYDEGEERNRGNFPPRFSGRQFPNYSSELNVNALELEDSALYLCASSLAGSRVYGYTFGSGTRLTVV.

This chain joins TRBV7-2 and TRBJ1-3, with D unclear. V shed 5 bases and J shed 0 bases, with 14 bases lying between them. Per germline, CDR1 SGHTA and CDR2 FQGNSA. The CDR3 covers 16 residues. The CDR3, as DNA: TGTGCCAGCAGCATTCAGGTGGGGAGCTCTGGAAACACCATATATTTT. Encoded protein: CASSIQVGSSGNTIYF.

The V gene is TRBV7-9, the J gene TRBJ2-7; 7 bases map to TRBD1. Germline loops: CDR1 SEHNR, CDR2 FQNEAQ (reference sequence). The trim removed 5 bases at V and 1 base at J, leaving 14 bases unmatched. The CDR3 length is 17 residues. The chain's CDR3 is CASSLPSRGQSSYEQYF. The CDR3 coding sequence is TGTGCCAGCAGCCTCCCCTCGAGGGGACAGTCGTCCTACGAGCAGTACTTC.